These T cell receptor beta chains were read from a single sample in a study of blood T cell repertoires in COVID-19. Method: immunoSEQ multiplex PCR; TCRdb's copy keeps in-frame clones and lacks some. The sample has about 150,000 clones, about 83% seen once; the top ten hold less than 4%. The sequenced sample consisted of PBMCs or T cells enriched from blood (not recorded which). These receptors were taken from a woman aged 45-59 years with acute COVID-19. The CDR3 runs from the conserved cysteine through the conserved F or W. Each record gives: V gene, D gene, clone size, J gene, CDR3 protein, CDR3 DNA. A D gene is named only where the DNA matches it firmly. Size tells how often a clone was seen (once, few, many) or the class of an expanded clone, and some rows leave it out.

V gene: TRBV11-3
D gene: TRBD1
clone size: few
J gene: TRBJ2-3
CDR3 protein: CASSSQGVTDTQYF
CDR3 DNA: TGTGCCAGCAGCTCTCAGGGGGTCACAGATACGCAGTATTTT

V gene: TRBV5-8
D gene: TRBD2
clone size: .
J gene: TRBJ2-1
CDR3 protein: CASSLVLAGVEEQFF
CDR3 DNA: TGTGCCAGCAGCTTGGTCCTAGCGGGAGTCGAAGAGCAGTTCTTC

V gene: TRBV6-5
D gene: .
clone size: .
J gene: TRBJ1-1
CDR3 protein: CASIKGGVANTEAFF
CDR3 DNA: TGTGCCAGCATTAAAGGAGGGGTAGCGAACACTGAAGCTTTCTTT

V gene: TRBV2
D gene: TRBD1
clone size: .
J gene: TRBJ1-5
CDR3 protein: CASTGQGAGNQPQHF
CDR3 DNA: TGTGCCAGCACCGGACAGGGGGCGGGCAATCAGCCCCAGCATTTT

V gene: TRBV2
D gene: .
clone size: once
J gene: TRBJ1-2
CDR3 protein: CASSEAQGTYGYTF
CDR3 DNA: TGTGCCAGCAGTGAAGCCCAGGGGACCTATGGCTACACCTTC

V gene: TRBV7-8
D gene: TRBD2
clone size: .
J gene: TRBJ2-7
CDR3 protein: CASSDHLRLAGGGEQYF
CDR3 DNA: TGTGCCAGCAGCGACCACCTCCGACTAGCGGGAGGTGGGGAGCAGTACTTC

V gene: TRBV21-1
D gene: .
clone size: .
J gene: TRBJ1-4
CDR3 protein: CASSAQGTQKLFF
CDR3 DNA: TGTGCCAGCAGCGCACAGGGGACTCAAAAACTGTTTTTT

V gene: TRBV18
D gene: .
clone size: .
J gene: TRBJ2-3
CDR3 protein: CASSPPSLLAMSDTQYF
CDR3 DNA: TGTGCCAGCTCACCACCGTCCCTCCTAGCGATGTCAGATACGCAGTATTTT

V gene: TRBV7-9
D gene: .
clone size: .
J gene: TRBJ1-2
CDR3 protein: CASSLPLETGQSGTF
CDR3 DNA: TGTGCCAGCAGTCTTCCCTTGGAGACCGGTCAGAGTGGCACCTTC

V gene: TRBV19
D gene: .
clone size: .
J gene: TRBJ1-2
CDR3 protein: CASSMGTQNYGYTF
CDR3 DNA: TGTGCCAGTAGTATGGGGACACAAAACTATGGCTACACCTTC

V gene: TRBV7-9
D gene: TRBD1
clone size: .
J gene: TRBJ1-5
CDR3 protein: CASSSGQVSTQHF
CDR3 DNA: TGTGCCAGCAGCAGCGGACAGGTTAGCACCCAGCATTTT

V gene: TRBV7-2
D gene: TRBD1
clone size: once
J gene: TRBJ2-1
CDR3 protein: CASNRGLGLGEQFF
CDR3 DNA: TGTGCCAGCAACAGGGGGCTAGGTTTGGGTGAGCAGTTCTTC

V gene: TRBV10-3
D gene: .
clone size: few
J gene: TRBJ1-5
CDR3 protein: CAISAGAGNQPQHF
CDR3 DNA: TGTGCCATCAGTGCAGGGGCGGGCAATCAGCCCCAGCATTTT

V gene: TRBV18
D gene: TRBD2
clone size: .
J gene: TRBJ2-1
CDR3 protein: CASSPTSVRANEQFF
CDR3 DNA: TGTGCCAGCTCACCGACTAGCGTGAGGGCCAATGAGCAGTTCTTC

V gene: TRBV6-4
D gene: .
clone size: few
J gene: TRBJ1-4
CDR3 protein: CASSVTQGPNEKLFF
CDR3 DNA: TGTGCCAGCAGTGTCACACAGGGACCTAATGAAAAACTGTTTTTT

V gene: TRBV10-2
D gene: TRBD1
clone size: .
J gene: TRBJ1-2
CDR3 protein: CASSLDRTYGYTF
CDR3 DNA: TGCGCCAGCAGTCTGGACAGGACGTATGGCTACACCTTC

V gene: TRBV28
D gene: TRBD1
clone size: .
J gene: TRBJ1-4
CDR3 protein: CASKQTTGGSEKLFF
CDR3 DNA: TGTGCCAGCAAACAAACGACAGGGGGTTCTGAAAAACTGTTTTTT

V gene: TRBV5-1
D gene: .
clone size: .
J gene: TRBJ2-1
CDR3 protein: CASSFEQGGYNEQFF
CDR3 DNA: TGCGCCAGCAGCTTTGAACAGGGTGGATACAATGAGCAGTTCTTC

V gene: TRBV27
D gene: TRBD1
clone size: .
J gene: TRBJ1-4
CDR3 protein: CASSAGQGVEKLFF
CDR3 DNA: TGTGCCAGCAGTGCGGGACAGGGGGTTGAAAAACTGTTTTTT

V gene: TRBV4-1
D gene: TRBD2
clone size: .
J gene: TRBJ2-1
CDR3 protein: CASSWTSGGNNEQFF
CDR3 DNA: TGCGCCAGCAGCTGGACTAGCGGGGGTAACAATGAGCAGTTCTTC

V gene: TRBV7-9
D gene: .
clone size: .
J gene: TRBJ1-1
CDR3 protein: CASNLGGAVGEAFF
CDR3 DNA: TGTGCCAGCAACCTCGGGGGGGCGGTAGGAGAAGCTTTCTTT

V gene: TRBV27
D gene: TRBD2
clone size: .
J gene: TRBJ2-3
CDR3 protein: CASSLGTSGTLRTDTQYF
CDR3 DNA: TGTGCCAGCAGCCTGGGGACTAGCGGGACTCTCCGCACAGATACGCAGTATTTT

V gene: TRBV4-2
D gene: .
clone size: .
J gene: TRBJ2-7
CDR3 protein: CASSQDHLGVEGSYEQYF
CDR3 DNA: TGTGCCAGCAGCCAAGATCACCTAGGAGTGGAGGGGTCCTACGAGCAGTACTTC

V gene: TRBV2
D gene: .
clone size: .
J gene: TRBJ1-1
CDR3 protein: CASSETALPGRAFF
CDR3 DNA: TGTGCCAGCAGTGAAACTGCCTTACCTGGTAGAGCTTTCTTT

V gene: TRBV7-9
D gene: TRBD1
clone size: few
J gene: TRBJ2-1
CDR3 protein: CASSLPTGGGPGPGFF
CDR3 DNA: TGTGCCAGCAGCTTACCGACAGGGGGGGGCCCTGGTCCTGGGTTCTTC

V gene: TRBV5-4
D gene: TRBD2
clone size: once
J gene: TRBJ2-3
CDR3 protein: CASTPSGGPSTDTQYF
CDR3 DNA: TGTGCCAGCACCCCTAGCGGGGGCCCTAGCACAGATACGCAGTATTTT

V gene: TRBV12-5
D gene: TRBD1
clone size: .
J gene: TRBJ2-3
CDR3 protein: CASGDRGTDTQYF
CDR3 DNA: TGTGCTAGTGGAGACAGGGGCACAGATACGCAGTATTTT

V gene: TRBV7-2
D gene: TRBD2
clone size: .
J gene: TRBJ2-1
CDR3 protein: CASSLKGLAYYNEQFF
CDR3 DNA: TGTGCCAGCAGCTTAAAAGGACTAGCCTACTACAATGAGCAGTTCTTC

V gene: TRBV27
D gene: .
clone size: .
J gene: TRBJ2-2
CDR3 protein: CASSFQSGELFF
CDR3 DNA: TGTGCCAGCAGTTTTCAGTCCGGGGAGCTGTTTTTT

V gene: TRBV2
D gene: TRBD2
clone size: .
J gene: TRBJ2-6
CDR3 protein: CASGDGGIGANVLTF
CDR3 DNA: TGTGCCAGCGGGGACGGGGGGATTGGGGCCAACGTCCTGACTTTC

V gene: TRBV5-3
D gene: TRBD2
clone size: .
J gene: TRBJ2-7
CDR3 protein: CARSLGKEASGEREQYF
CDR3 DNA: TGTGCCAGAAGCTTGGGGAAGGAGGCTAGCGGGGAACGGGAGCAGTACTTC

V gene: TRBV5-1
D gene: .
clone size: .
J gene: TRBJ2-2
CDR3 protein: CASTRTGTGELFF
CDR3 DNA: TGCGCCAGCACTCGTACAGGCACCGGGGAGCTGTTTTTT

V gene: TRBV7-8
D gene: .
clone size: .
J gene: TRBJ1-2
CDR3 protein: CASSPGNYGYTF
CDR3 DNA: TGTGCCAGCAGCCCAGGAAATTATGGCTACACCTTC

V gene: TRBV5-1
D gene: .
clone size: .
J gene: TRBJ1-2
CDR3 protein: CASSRSGNNYGYTF
CDR3 DNA: TGCGCCAGCAGCCGGTCGGGGAATAACTATGGCTACACCTTC

V gene: TRBV6-2/TRBV6-3
D gene: TRBD2
clone size: .
J gene: TRBJ2-3
CDR3 protein: CASSTTSGTRNTQYF
CDR3 DNA: TGTGCCAGCAGCACCACTAGCGGGACACGAAATACGCAGTATTTT

V gene: TRBV5-5
D gene: .
clone size: .
J gene: TRBJ1-2
CDR3 protein: CASSLRGYGYTF
CDR3 DNA: TGTGCCAGCAGCTTGAGGGGTTATGGCTACACCTTC

V gene: TRBV5-6
D gene: .
clone size: .
J gene: TRBJ2-2
CDR3 protein: CASTGQDTGELFF
CDR3 DNA: TGTGCCAGCACGGGACAAGACACCGGGGAGCTGTTTTTT

V gene: TRBV7-3
D gene: .
clone size: .
J gene: TRBJ2-2
CDR3 protein: CASRKRVNTGELFF
CDR3 DNA: TGTGCCAGCAGAAAGAGGGTGAACACCGGGGAGCTGTTTTTT

V gene: TRBV3-1/TRBV3-2
D gene: .
clone size: .
J gene: TRBJ2-7
CDR3 protein: CASVQGAYEQYF
CDR3 DNA: TGTGCCAGCGTACAAGGGGCCTACGAGCAGTACTTC